Presented here are 12 T cell receptor beta chains from one specimen sequenced in a study of tumour-infiltrating T cells in Burkitt lymphoma. Clones were read by immunoSEQ multiplex PCR, and TCRdb kept only the in-frame ones, dropping some. Of around 2,400 clones in the sample, approximately 25% were seen once. The material sequenced was tumor tissue from a relapse. All receptors derive from a human donor with relapsed Burkitt lymphoma. Some clones in this sample may be carry-over from other donors' samples.

The sample holds a few counts of this clone. The CDR3 spells CASSLGGLYEQYF. The CDR3 DNA reads as TGTGCCAGCAGTTTAGGTGGGCTCTACGAGCAGTACTTC. V and J are TRBV27 and TRBJ2-7, with D unresolved. Germline V gene lookup returns CDR1 MNHEY and CDR2 SMNVEV (reference sequence). This CDR3 spans 13 amino acids. V was cut by 2 bases and J by 3 bases, with 8 bases left in between.

CDR3 in DNA: TGTGCCAGTACCCTCCGGGGAAACACTGAAGCTTTCTTT. It is translated as CASTLRGNTEAFF. The J gene is TRBJ1-1, the V gene TRBV19; D gene unclear. The CDR3 contains 13 residues. Germline assignment: CDR1 LNHDA and CDR2 SQIVND (reference sequence). With 7 bases removed from V and 2 bases from J, the gap between germline ends came to 11 bases.

In this sample, this clone turned up once. V is TRBV18 and J is TRBJ2-7; 10 bases are a match to TRBD1. The germline CDR1 and CDR2 sequences are KGHSH and LQKENI. J was trimmed by 6 bases and V by 3 bases; bases with no gene match: 2. CDR3 length: 13 residues. The CDR3 is CASSPGQGTEQYF. The CDR3 nucleotides are TGTGCCAGCTCACCGGGACAGGGGACCGAGCAGTACTTC.

V gene TRBV6-1 combines with J gene TRBJ1-6; D perhaps matches TRBD1 (6 bases). The germline V and J ends were trimmed by 4 bases and 10 bases, with 17 bases remaining between them. The germline V gene has CDR1 MNHNS and CDR2 SASEGT. This CDR3 comprises 15 residues. The CDR3 sequence is CASSGPTGIISPLHF. In nucleotides, the CDR3 is TGTGCCAGCAGTGGGCCAACAGGGATCATCTCACCCCTCCACTTT.

V usage is TRBV29-1 and J usage is TRBJ1-1; D unclear. CDR1 is SQVTM, CDR2 ANQGSEA, per germline. V lost 6 bases to trimming and J lost 1 base, with 6 bases between them. There are 11 residues in the CDR3. The CDR3 DNA is TGCAGCGTCTCAGGGAACACTGAAGCTTTCTTT. Protein sequence: CSVSGNTEAFF.

V and J are TRBV25-1 and TRBJ2-1, with D possibly called TRBD1 or TRBD2 (6 bases each). Per germline, CDR1 MGHDK and CDR2 SYGVNS. V lost 4 bases, J lost 7 bases, and 20 bases lay in between. This CDR3 spans 16 amino acids. The CDR3: CASSGWDSGEKNEQFF. CDR3 DNA sequence: TGTGCCAGCAGTGGATGGGACTCAGGGGAGAAAAATGAGCAGTTCTTC.

J is TRBJ1-6 and V is TRBV2; 7 bases are shared with TRBD1. The ends lost 4 bases at V and 3 bases at J; junction bases unmatched: 3. The CDR3 spans 15 residues. The germline CDR1 and CDR2 sequences are SNHLY and FYNNEI. The CDR3 here is CASSGRDSYNSPLHF. Here the CDR3 DNA reads TGTGCCAGCAGTGGACGGGACAGCTATAATTCACCCCTCCACTTT.

The CDR3: CASSFAGPNQPQHF. CDR3 DNA: TGTGCCAGCAGTTTTGCCGGACCAAATCAGCCCCAGCATTTT. The chain links TRBV27 to TRBJ1-5; D gene uncertain. CDR1 and CDR2 (germline): MNHEY, SMNVEV (reference sequence). The V end was cut by 3 bases, the J end by 4 bases, with 10 bases between. The length of the CDR3 is 14 residues.

This chain uses TRBV6-5 with TRBJ2-4; possible D gene TRBD1, 6 bases. V dropped 4 bases and J dropped 2 bases, with 12 bases sitting between them. CDR3 size: 15 residues. Germline V gives CDR1 MNHEY, CDR2 SVGAGI. DNA for the CDR3: TGTGCCAGCAGTTCGACAGGAGCCCCCAAAAACATTCAGTACTTC. Its translation is CASSSTGAPKNIQYF.

The chain combines TRBV2 with TRBJ1-5; 7 bases are a match to TRBD1. Germline V CDR1 and CDR2: SNHLY, FYNNEI. V lost 5 bases and J lost 7; bases outside the gene matches: 8. The CDR3 has 14 amino acids. CDR3 sequence (DNA): TGTGCCAGCAGTTACGACAGGGCCCTCCAGCCCCAGCATTTT. Encoded protein: CASSYDRALQPQHF.

This clone ranks as large (0.1 to 1%). The CDR3 nucleotides are TGTGCCAGCAGCCAAGTCGTTGACCACCCGGGCCCAGATACGCAGTATTTT. It yields the protein CASSQVVDHPGPDTQYF. This chain links TRBV4-2 with TRBJ2-3; unclear D gene. V lost 1 base to trimming and J lost 4 bases, with 18 bases between them. CDR3 length equals 17 residues. In germline, CDR1 is LGHNA, CDR2 YNFKEQ.

The table lists this clone with a few counts. CDR3 protein: CASSLSDSTDTQYF. As DNA, the CDR3 is TGTGCCAGCAGCTTATCGGACAGCACAGATACGCAGTATTTT. The chain uses TRBV7-9 and TRBJ2-3; no firm D call. Trimming removed 2 bases at V and 0 bases at J, with 6 bases between. CDR1 SEHNR and CDR2 FQNEAQ come from the germline V gene (reference sequence). This CDR3 has 14 amino acids. The variable domain in full, with the rest retrieved from reference TRBV7-9 and TRBJ2-3, is DTGVSQNPRHKITKRGQNVTFRCDPISEHNRLYWYRQTLGQGPEFLTYFQNEAQLEKSRLLSDRFSAERPKGSFSTLEIQRTEQGDSAMYLCASSLSDSTDTQYFGPGTRLTVL.